The 18 T cell receptor beta chains presented below share a single source sample, sequenced in a study of T cell repertoires in cytomegalovirus infection. MiXCR, applied by TCRdb to the reads, yields one record per CDR3 protein. The table includes over 300,000 distinct CDR3 sequences, more than 9% detected once. Sequenced input: PBMCs. These receptors all come from a human donor in good health (CMV status not recorded). Some clones in this sample may be carry-over from other donors' samples.

In its sample, this clonotype was seen a few times. The chain carries TRBV20-1 and TRBJ2-3; D call uncertain. CDR1 and CDR2 from the germline V gene are DFQATT and SNEGSKA (reference sequence). This CDR3 has 12 residues. Trimming stripped 7 bases from V and 6 bases from J, with 14 bases between. Here the CDR3 DNA reads TGCAGTGGGCGGAAGGGCGAGGATACGCAGTATTTT. Translation: CSGRKGEDTQYF.

In its sample, this clonotype was seen many times. V usage is TRBV7-2 and J usage is TRBJ2-7; 8 bases map to TRBD2. CDR1 SGHTA and CDR2 FQGNSA come from the germline V gene. The CDR3 has 14 amino acids. The ends lost 5 bases at V and 6 bases at J; junction bases unmatched: 9. DNA for the CDR3: TGTGCCAGCAGCCGCTGGGCGGGGGGTTTCGAGCAGTACTTC. It translates to CASSRWAGGFEQYF.

The chain carries TRBV7-8 and TRBJ1-1; no clear D. The germline V and J ends were trimmed by 9 bases and 2 bases, with 10 bases remaining between them. Germline V gene sequence: CDR1 SGHVS, CDR2 FQNEAQ. The CDR3 contains 12 residues. The CDR3 region has the DNA TGTGCCAGTATGACCCAAAACACTGAAGCTTTCTTT. Translation: CASMTQNTEAFF.

The rearrangement joins TRBV5-6 to TRBJ2-4, with 8 nucleotides matching TRBD1. CDR1 is SGHDT, CDR2 YYEEEE, per germline. The CDR3 runs 15 residues. V lost 3 bases to trimming and J lost 4 bases; unmatched junction nucleotides: 6. CDR3: CASSWPRTGKNIQYF. Here the CDR3 DNA reads TGTGCCAGCAGCTGGCCCCGGACAGGGAAAAACATTCAGTACTTC.

This clonotype was seen ten or more times. Here the CDR3 DNA reads TGTGCCAGCAGCTTGGACGTCTCCTACGAGCAGTACTTC. Its translation is CASSLDVSYEQYF. V gene TRBV11-3 combines with J gene TRBJ2-7; D remains unclear. CDR1 is SGHNT, CDR2 YENEEA, per germline. The ends were cut back, 3 bases at V and 0 bases at J, with 6 bases in the middle. The CDR3 contains 13 residues. The full variable domain, completed using reference TRBV11-3 and TRBJ2-7, is EAGVVQSPRYKIIEKKQPVAFWCNPISGHNTLYWYLQNLGQGPELLIRYENEEAVDDSQLPKDRFSAERLKGVDSTLKIQPAELGDSAVYLCASSLDVSYEQYFGPGTRLTVT.

The sample holds a few counts of this clonotype. The chain combines TRBV2 with TRBJ2-1, with no clear D. Germline-derived CDR1 and CDR2 are SNHLY and FYNNEI. The CDR3 extends over 12 amino acids. Trimming removed 8 bases from V and 7 bases from J, with 12 bases in between. The CDR3: CASLAEWNEQFF. CDR3 bases: TGTGCCAGCTTGGCGGAATGGAATGAGCAGTTCTTC.

This clonotype was detected many times. The genes are TRBV7-2 and TRBJ2-5, with 9 bases that match TRBD2. Germline CDR1 and CDR2: SGHTA and FQGNSA. The CDR3 consists of 14 residues. V trimming: 0 bases; J trimming: 12 bases; junction bases outside the gene matches: 8. DNA of the CDR3: TGTGCCAGCAGCTTAGCGCTAGCGGGGCTCCCCAAGTACTTC. Encoded protein: CASSLALAGLPKYF.

The chain combines TRBV15 with TRBJ1-6; tentative D call: TRBD1 (5 bases). The V gene's germline CDR1 is LNHNV and CDR2 YYDKDF (reference sequence). The CDR3 length is 13 residues. Trimming stripped 0 bases from V and 17 bases from J, with 14 bases between. The CDR3 bases are TGTGCCACCAGCAGAGATCACAGGACGATTTTCCACTTT. This encodes CATSRDHRTIFHF. Filled out from reference TRBV15 and TRBJ1-6, the complete variable domain reads DAMVIQNPRYQVTQFGKPVTLSCSQTLNHNVMYWYQQKSSQAPKLLFHYYDKDFNNEADTPDNFQSRRPNTSFCFLDIRSPGLGDTAMYLCATSRDHRTIFHFGNGTRLTVT.

The table lists this clonotype with many counts. The CDR3 loop is CASSLKGLFRLSREETQYF. In DNA, the CDR3 is TGTGCCAGCAGCTTGAAAGGTCTCTTCAGGCTGTCTAGGGAAGAGACCCAGTACTTC. The chain uses TRBV5-4 and TRBJ2-5; D uncertain. CDR3 length: 19 amino acids. Germline-derived CDR1 and CDR2 are SGHNT and YYREEE (reference sequence). V lost 1 base and J 3 bases, leaving 25 bases between the germline ends.

The CDR3 bases are TGCGCCAGCAGCCAAGATGGACCCTCTCGCGGGGGGTACCAAGAGACCCAGTACTTC. Translation: CASSQDGPSRGGYQETQYF. The chain uses TRBV4-3 and TRBJ2-5; 8 bases map to TRBD2. After removal of 0 bases from V and 0 bases from J, the junction contained 12 bases not matched to a gene. CDR1 and CDR2 (germline): LGHNA, YSLEER. The CDR3 runs to 19 residues.

At least ten counts were recorded for this clonotype. V usage is TRBV2 and J usage is TRBJ2-1; D is possibly TRBD2 (7 bases). Germline CDR1 reads SNHLY; CDR2 reads FYNNEI. The CDR3 is made up of 14 amino acids. V gave up 10 bases and J gave up 3 bases, with 16 bases separating them. The CDR3 coding sequence is TGTGCCATCTGGGGAGGGGGGGTCTACAATGAGCAGTTCTTC. Translated: CAIWGGGVYNEQFF.

This clonotype was counted between two and nine times. The chain has TRBV19 and TRBJ1-5; D may be TRBD1 (6 bases). The V and J ends lost 11 bases and 3 bases respectively, with 14 bases between them. CDR1 LNHDA and CDR2 SQIVND come from the germline V gene (reference sequence). The CDR3 spans 13 residues. This CDR3 is CAGAQGINQPQHF. DNA for the CDR3: TGTGCCGGGGCTCAGGGGATCAATCAGCCCCAGCATTTT. Full variable domain (remainder filled in from reference TRBV19 and TRBJ1-5): DGGITQSPKYLFRKEGQNVTLSCEQNLNHDAMYWYRQDPGQGLRLIYYSQIVNDFQKGDIAEGYSVSREKKESFPLTVTSAQKNPTAFYLCAGAQGINQPQHFGDGTRLSIL.

In its sample, this clonotype was seen many times. The chain links TRBV15 to TRBJ2-2; no firm D call. Germline V gene sequence: CDR1 LNHNV, CDR2 YYDKDF (reference sequence). The V gene lost 3 bases and the J gene lost 5 bases, with 7 bases spanning the gap. CDR3 size: 13 residues. CDR3: CATSRAGTGELFF. As DNA, the CDR3 is TGTGCCACCAGCAGGGCCGGGACCGGGGAGCTGTTTTTT.

The V call is TRBV7-2, the J call TRBJ2-1; TRBD2 matches at 10 bases. In germline, CDR1 is SGHTA, CDR2 FQGNSA. This CDR3 comprises 16 residues. V lost 2 bases to trimming and J lost 2 bases; unmatched junction nucleotides: 3. The CDR3 DNA follows: TGTGCCAGCAGCTTATTTACTAGCGGGACCTACAATGAGCAGTTCTTC. Amino acid sequence: CASSLFTSGTYNEQFF. The full variable domain, its missing parts supplied by reference TRBV7-2 and TRBJ2-1, is GAGVSQSPSNKVTEKGKDVELRCDPISGHTALYWYRQSLGQGLEFLIYFQGNSAPDKSGLPSDRFSAERTGGSVSTLTIQRTQQEDSAVYLCASSLFTSGTYNEQFFGPGTRLTVL.

The sample holds a few counts of this clonotype. The chain is built from TRBV7-9 and TRBJ2-2, with D hard to call. The germline gives CDR1 SEHNR, CDR2 FQNEAQ (reference sequence). The CDR3 runs 15 residues. V was clipped by 5 bases and J by 6 bases, with 16 bases between them. CDR3 sequence: CASSPAGLRAGELFF. Here the CDR3 DNA reads TGTGCCAGCAGCCCTGCCGGGCTAAGGGCCGGGGAGCTGTTTTTT.

This chain joins TRBV5-1 and TRBJ2-7; D tentatively reads TRBD1 or TRBD2 (5 bases each). With 3 bases removed from V and 7 bases from J, the gap between germline ends came to 14 bases. The CDR3 loop spans 13 amino acids. Germline V lookup: CDR1 SGHRS, CDR2 YFSETQ. The CDR3 loop is CASSSDMGVEQYF. CDR3 sequence (DNA): TGCGCCAGCAGCTCGGACATGGGAGTGGAGCAGTACTTC.

A few counts support this clonotype. V is TRBV29-1 and J is TRBJ2-7; D unresolved. V was clipped by 3 bases and J by 0 bases, with 9 bases between them. The germline gives CDR1 SQVTM, CDR2 ANQGSEA. CDR3 length: 13 residues. CDR3 in DNA: TGCAGCGTTGAGATTTGGGACTCCTACGAGCAGTACTTC. Its protein product is CSVEIWDSYEQYF.

A few counts support this clonotype. This chain's CDR3 is CASSLYAGTYEQYF. In DNA, the CDR3 is TGTGCCAGCAGTTTATATGCGGGTACCTACGAGCAGTACTTC. V is TRBV27 and J is TRBJ2-7, with TRBD2 as a possible D gene (5 bases). The CDR3 has 14 residues. Germline CDR1 is MNHEY and CDR2 is SMNVEV (reference sequence). With 1 base removed from V and 2 bases from J, the gap between germline ends came to 9 bases.